This T cell receptor (beta chain) was sequenced in a study of spatial heterogeneity in lung cancer (dated by TCRdb to between 2017 and 2020). Looking at the study overall: Beta-chain transcripts were consistently detected in greater numbers than alpha-chain transcripts, which likely reflects a higher abundance of beta-chain transcripts. Both alpha and beta chains were TCR-sequenced in about 240 tumor regions, 64 matched nontumor lung samples and around 54 PBMC samples obtained at surgery. In the raw uncorrected reads, each unique combination of TCR and UMI appeared more than ten times on average. In non-small cell lung cancer, the study quantitatively compared TCR alpha and beta repertoires across several tumor regions, matched nontumor lung, and blood. In tumor regions, TCR transcript counts showed a strong correlation with a T cell transcriptional module score derived from matched bulk RNA-seq. Nonsynonymous mutation counts, determined by whole-exome sequencing of tumor tissue, were related to TCR repertoire features.

This clonotype is judged medium-sized (0.01 to 0.1%). Its antigen is unknown. The sample holds no much larger clone one base away, and base qualities are not on file. Taken with the paper, the label for time point translates to: sample taken at primary tumor resection. Samples were obtained from approximately 72 patients with early-stage, untreated non-small cell lung cancer from the lung TRACERx cohort. Whole RNA extracted from tumor and nontumor lung tissue, or from cryopreserved PBMC samples, was used for TCR sequencing without cell sorting. Patients were selected for TCR sequencing only if sufficient RNA was available from at least two tumor regions. Tumor and adjacent nontumor lung specimens were reviewed by a lung pathologist before selection. The full study reports these points: Estimated TCR-seq coverage of tumor T cells was only around 6.7% for alpha chains and approximately 14% for beta chains. A correlation was observed between the number of expanded intratumoral alpha and beta TCRs and the tumor nonsynonymous mutation count. Additional single-cell paired TCR alpha and beta sequencing was considered necessary to confirm, at a functional level, the hypothesis that regional TCRs recognize regional mutations. Counts of ubiquitous and regional expanded TCRs were found to correlate with counts of ubiquitous and regional nonsynonymous mutations, respectively.

The library was generated by 5' RACE. Sequencing used a NextSeq 500. To allow correction of PCR and sequencing errors, the TCR library protocol tagged every TCR cDNA molecule with a unique molecular identifier. The study's processing was this. Decombinator tools were used for TCR identification, UMI-based error correction and CDR3 extraction. Expanded TCRs were defined as those above a frequency of 2 per 1,000, corresponding to the top 1% of the tumor frequency distribution. Expanded tumor TCRs were classed as regional if statistically deemed absent (corrected P<0.05) from at least one tumor region, otherwise ubiquitous. Renyi diversity was computed with the R vegan package after each repertoire had been subsampled 100 times to 5,000 TCRs. To build CDR3 similarity networks, amino acid triplet string-kernel similarity was used, and CDR3s were connected when their pairwise similarity was above 0.82. TCRdb itself trimmed the public reads at Q25 with fastp, ran MiXCR and retained productive beta chains. A single entry per CDR3 protein holds the most common genes and DNA from its merged rows. The V and J calls come from TCRdb's annotation, not from the publication. Here the sample has 9,000 to 10,000 distinct CDR3 sequences; 13% to 15% occur a single time. The ten most abundant clones make up more than 13% of the sample.

The material sequenced was lung tumor tissue, taken at surgery. This clonotype originated in a male donor with early-stage non-small cell lung cancer.

The CDR3 protein is CASSPGLNYGYTF. The sequence in DNA is TGTGCCAGCAGCCCCGGACTGAACTATGGCTACACCTTC. The V and J genes are TRBV6-5 and TRBJ1-2, with the D gene call left open. From a lookup of the germline V gene, CDR1 and CDR2 are MNHEY and SVGAGI. The CDR3 measures 13 amino acids from cysteine to phenylalanine. Only the CDR3 region is kept as DNA, spanning 39 bases read in frame from base 1. V loses 6 bases, J loses 2 bases, and the germline ends lie 10 bases apart.